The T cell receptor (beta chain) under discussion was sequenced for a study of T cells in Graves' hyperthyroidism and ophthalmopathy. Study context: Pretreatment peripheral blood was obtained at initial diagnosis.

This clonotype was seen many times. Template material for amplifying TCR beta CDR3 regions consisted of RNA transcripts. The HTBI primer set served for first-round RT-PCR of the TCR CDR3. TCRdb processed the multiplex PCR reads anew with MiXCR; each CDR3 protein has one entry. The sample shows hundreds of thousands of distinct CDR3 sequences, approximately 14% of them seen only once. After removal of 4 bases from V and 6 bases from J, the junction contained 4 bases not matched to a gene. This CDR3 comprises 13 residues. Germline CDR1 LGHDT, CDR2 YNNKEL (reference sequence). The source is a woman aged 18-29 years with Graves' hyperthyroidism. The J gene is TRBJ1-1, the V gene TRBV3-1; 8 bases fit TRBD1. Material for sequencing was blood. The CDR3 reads CASSPQTGAEAFF. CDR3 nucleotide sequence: TGTGCCAGCAGCCCGCAGACAGGGGCTGAAGCTTTCTTT.